Here is one TCR beta chain with its context. The authors sequenced TCR beta from blood CD8+ and CD4+ T cells. The source of the sample is a study of CD8 T cells in Susac syndrome. Study details: Patients with Susac syndrome were, at the time of blood collection, therapy-naive, maintained on corticosteroids, or maintained on intravenous immunoglobulin alone.

The RNA input was roughly 0.45 to 1 ug, and it was reverse transcribed with random hexamers. Using its own MiXCR run on the immunoSEQ multiplex PCR reads, TCRdb lists one record per CDR3 protein. The sample consists of about 120,000 distinct CDR3 sequences, over 90% of them appearing once. CDR1 and CDR2 (germline): SQVTM, ANQGSEA. The CDR3 has 12 amino acids. V lost 5 bases and J 2 bases, leaving 8 bases between the germline ends. The sequenced sample was CD4+ T cells from PBMCs. This rearrangement joins TRBV29-1 to TRBJ2-3; D possibly corresponds to TRBD2 (5 bases). The receptor comes from a human donor with Susac syndrome. The DNA for the CDR3 is TGCAGCGTTCGGACTGACACAGATACGCAGTATTTT. As protein: CSVRTDTDTQYF.